This paragraph covers one T cell receptor beta chain sequence. Its antigen remains unknown. Germline V gene sequence: CDR1 SGHVS, CDR2 FQNEAQ. The CDR3 loop spans 14 amino acids. Trimming shortened V by 1 base and J by 3 bases, and 9 bases separated the two germline ends. This sample was included in a study of cytomegalovirus exposure and HLA in healthy donors. Study results and limitations: Later on, analysis showed that most CMV-associated TCR beta chains appeared to be HLA-restricted. CMV serostatus stood as the only immune exposure information on hand. In a later analysis, approximately 15,000 TCR beta sequences were associated with HLA alleles at 0.05 false discovery rate. In vitro checks showed that a few CMV-associated chains really do target CMV antigens.

It was with 60 Vbeta and 13 Jbeta primers that the PCR ran. The repertoire was sequenced with immunoSEQ multiplex PCR; TCRdb's copy has only in-frame clones and lacks some. The sample includes about 65,000 clones, more than 75% of them seen just once. The gene calls are TRBV7-8 and TRBJ1-1; D is unresolved. Sample: PBMCs. The clonotype comes from a girl under 18 in good health and CMV-seropositive. The CDR3 DNA is TGTGCCAGCAGCTTAGACCTCCGGGACACTGAAGCTTTCTTT. This gives the protein CASSLDLRDTEAFF.